These T cell receptor beta chains were read from a single sample in a study of CD8 T cells in ankylosing spondylitis. One entry per CDR3 protein, called by TCRdb with MiXCR from the 5' RACE reads. The table lists some 840,000 distinct CDR3 sequences, approximately 12% of them singletons, with under 0.6% in the top ten. The sequencing sample was made of blood, either unsorted or a sorted T cell fraction (not recorded which). The receptors originated from a male donor with ankylosing spondylitis. Each CDR3 is given with its conserved first and last residue. A D gene is named only where the DNA matches it firmly. Only some rows state a clone size, as once, few, many or a class for expanded clones.

d_gene	v_gene	j_gene	abundance	CDR3aa	CDR3nt
-	TRBV12-3/TRBV12-4	TRBJ2-7	-	CASSLADRDFAYEQYF	TGTGCCAGCAGTTTAGCGGACCGGGACTTCGCCTACGAGCAGTACTTC
-	TRBV20-1	TRBJ2-2	-	CSALGDTGELFF	TGCAGTGCTTTGGGGGACACCGGGGAGCTGTTTTTT
-	TRBV6-1	TRBJ1-3	few	CASSPQGGPGNTIYF	TGTGCCAGCAGTCCACAGGGAGGTCCTGGAAACACCATATATTTT
-	TRBV7-2	TRBJ2-7	-	CASSFYDLTTSGEQYF	TGTGCCAGCAGTTTCTACGACCTCACTACCTCGGGAGAGCAGTACTTC
-	TRBV7-2	TRBJ1-2	-	CASSFRVRDYGYTF	TGTGCCAGCAGCTTCCGCGTCCGTGACTATGGCTACACCTTC
TRBD1	TRBV2	TRBJ1-2	few	CASSDWETGESDGYTF	TGTGCCAGCAGTGATTGGGAGACAGGGGAATCGGATGGCTACACCTTC
TRBD1	TRBV5-5	TRBJ2-7	-	CASRKPPGQGSYEQYF	TGTGCCAGCAGAAAACCTCCGGGACAGGGATCCTACGAGCAGTACTTC
TRBD1	TRBV5-1	TRBJ1-4	-	CASSLLGTGEEKLFF	TGCGCCAGCAGCTTGTTGGGGACAGGGGAGGAAAAACTGTTTTTT
-	TRBV9	TRBJ1-4	few	CASSAGRATNEKLFF	TGTGCCAGCAGCGCGGGACGGGCAACTAATGAAAAACTGTTTTTT
-	TRBV4-3	TRBJ1-1	many	CASSGQRWAEAFF	TGCGCCAGCAGCGGACAGCGTTGGGCTGAAGCTTTCTTT
-	TRBV7-2	TRBJ2-7	few	CASSSNGPRQYF	TGTGCCAGCAGCTCTAACGGCCCGAGGCAGTACTTC
-	TRBV7-2	TRBJ1-5	-	CASSNLGLNQPQHF	TGTGCCAGCAGCAATCTCGGACTTAATCAGCCCCAGCATTTT
-	TRBV7-2	TRBJ1-1	-	CASSQRGGTTEAFF	TGTGCCAGCAGTCAAAGGGGGGGGACCACTGAAGCTTTCTTT
TRBD1	TRBV20-1	TRBJ2-7	few	CSARVADWDRYYEQYF	TGCAGTGCTAGAGTCGCCGATTGGGACAGGTACTACGAGCAGTACTTC
-	TRBV10-3	TRBJ2-3	few	CAITGMATDTQYF	TGTGCCATCACCGGGATGGCTACAGATACGCAGTATTTT
TRBD2	TRBV5-1	TRBJ2-3	-	CASSPRLAAGTDTQYF	TGCGCCAGCAGCCCCCGACTAGCGGCCGGCACAGATACGCAGTATTTT
TRBD1	TRBV20-1	TRBJ1-5	few	CSAVRDRSTQHF	TGCAGTGCTGTCCGGGACAGAAGTACCCAGCATTTT
-	TRBV20-1	TRBJ2-7	many	CSARVITGTEQYF	TGCAGTGCTAGAGTGATTACAGGGACCGAGCAGTACTTC
-	TRBV6-1	TRBJ1-2	-	CASSEALLYGYTF	TGTGCCAGCAGTGAAGCGCTCCTTTATGGCTACACCTTC
-	TRBV10-3	TRBJ1-4	-	CAARTATNEKLFF	TGTGCCGCCCGGACGGCAACTAATGAAAAACTGTTTTTT
TRBD1	TRBV7-2	TRBJ1-2	-	CASSLGGTGGAGYTF	TGTGCCAGCAGCTTAGGCGGGACAGGGGGAGCTGGCTACACCTTC
-	TRBV28	TRBJ2-1	few	CASSDEGRYNEQFF	TGTGCCAGCAGTGACGAGGGAAGGTACAATGAGCAGTTCTTC
-	TRBV20-1	TRBJ2-5	-	CSAQGSGETQYF	TGCAGTGCCCAAGGGTCCGGGGAGACCCAGTACTTC
TRBD2	TRBV20-1	TRBJ2-5	-	CSASWGRATETQYF	TGCAGTGCTAGCTGGGGGAGGGCCACAGAGACCCAGTACTTC
-	TRBV5-1	TRBJ2-5	many	CASSLQRQETQYF	TGCGCCAGCAGCTTACAGCGCCAAGAGACCCAGTACTTC
TRBD1	TRBV20-1	TRBJ2-7	-	CRVARGTGGEQYF	TGCAGAGTGGCCCGCGGGACAGGGGGGGAGCAGTACTTC
TRBD1	TRBV20-1	TRBJ2-5	-	CSASWDRGQETQYF	TGCAGTGCTAGTTGGGACAGGGGGCAAGAGACCCAGTACTTC
TRBD1	TRBV10-3	TRBJ1-5	many	CAISDRDRVSDQPQHF	TGTGCCATCAGTGATAGGGACAGGGTTTCCGATCAGCCCCAGCATTTT
-	TRBV7-2	TRBJ1-2	many	CASSLDRLNYGYTF	TGTGCCAGCAGCTTAGACAGGCTTAACTATGGCTACACCTTC
-	TRBV7-6	TRBJ1-5	few	CASSLEAASPERNQPQHF	TGTGCCAGCAGCTTAGAGGCAGCCTCACCTGAGCGCAATCAGCCCCAGCATTTT
TRBD1	TRBV6-2/TRBV6-3	TRBJ2-7	few	CASSYGQGVSYEQYF	TGTGCCAGCAGTTACGGACAGGGGGTTTCCTACGAGCAGTACTTC
-	TRBV20-1	TRBJ2-3	-	CSARDWGHGTDTQYF	TGCAGTGCTAGAGATTGGGGGCACGGCACAGATACGCAGTATTTT
-	TRBV20-1	TRBJ1-1	few	CSASIARQLNTEAFF	TGCAGTGCTAGTATAGCGAGACAGTTGAACACTGAAGCTTTCTTT
-	TRBV20-1	TRBJ2-3	many	CSPAARTDTQYF	TGCAGTCCAGCGGCCCGCACAGATACGCAGTATTTT
-	TRBV10-3	TRBJ2-3	-	CAISGRTRPDTQYF	TGTGCCATCAGTGGAAGAACTAGACCAGATACGCAGTATTTT
-	TRBV12-3/TRBV12-4	TRBJ2-1	few	CASRDAYNEQFF	TGTGCCAGCAGGGACGCCTACAATGAGCAGTTCTTC
-	TRBV12-3/TRBV12-4	TRBJ1-3	-	CASSPGTARSGNTIYF	TGTGCCAGCAGTCCCGGGACGGCTCGCTCTGGAAACACCATATATTTT
TRBD1	TRBV7-2	TRBJ2-7	few	CASSSRQGPSSYEQYF	TGTGCCAGCAGCTCCCGACAGGGACCGAGCTCCTACGAGCAGTACTTC
TRBD1	TRBV5-1	TRBJ2-1	-	CASSQTGSGYEQFF	TGCGCCAGCAGCCAGACAGGGTCGGGGTATGAGCAGTTCTTC
TRBD1	TRBV4-3	TRBJ2-7	many	CASSRMDRGKSEQYF	TGCGCCAGCAGCCGGATGGACAGGGGAAAAAGCGAGCAGTACTTC
-	TRBV29-1	TRBJ2-3	many	CANGATDTQYF	TGCGCCAACGGGGCCACAGATACGCAGTATTTT
-	TRBV11-2	TRBJ2-2	few	CASSLHPGGAVTGELFF	TGTGCCAGCAGCTTACATCCTGGCGGCGCGGTCACCGGGGAGCTGTTTTTT
-	TRBV11-1	TRBJ2-7	-	CASRGDNAYEQYF	TGTGCCAGCAGGGGGGATAACGCCTACGAGCAGTACTTC
-	TRBV7-2	TRBJ1-6	-	CASSLGGGFYNSPLHF	TGTGCCAGCAGCTTAGGGGGTGGGTTCTATAATTCACCCCTCCACTTT
-	TRBV12-3/TRBV12-4	TRBJ1-5	-	CASSQRSDQPQHF	TGTGCCAGCAGTCAAAGGTCTGATCAGCCCCAGCATTTT
-	TRBV20-1	TRBJ2-7	once	CSAKRGTYEQYF	TGCAGTGCCAAACGGGGGACCTACGAGCAGTACTTC
-	TRBV5-5	TRBJ2-7	many	CASRVTGNSYEQYF	TGTGCCAGCAGAGTTACAGGAAACTCCTACGAGCAGTACTTC
-	TRBV4-2	TRBJ2-3	-	CASSHPPDRLTDTQYF	TGTGCCAGCAGCCATCCACCCGACAGGTTAACAGATACGCAGTATTTT
-	TRBV5-5	TRBJ1-1	few	CASSVLELPEAFF	TGTGCCAGCAGCGTACTTGAACTCCCCGAGGCTTTCTTT
-	TRBV5-1	TRBJ2-7	-	CASSGLPGPYEQYF	TGCGCCAGCAGCGGCTTGCCGGGACCCTACGAGCAGTACTTC
-	TRBV24-1	TRBJ1-5	many	CATSDLSANQPQHF	TGTGCCACCAGTGATTTGTCGGCCAATCAGCCCCAGCATTTT
TRBD2	TRBV9	TRBJ2-2	-	CASSVAGTSITGELFF	TGTGCCAGCAGCGTAGCTGGGACTAGCATCACCGGGGAGCTGTTTTTT
TRBD1	TRBV29-1	TRBJ1-4	many	CSFRQGGEKLFF	TGCAGCTTCCGACAGGGAGGTGAAAAACTGTTTTTT
-	TRBV19	TRBJ2-5	-	CASSMVASSLPETQYF	TGTGCCAGTAGTATGGTGGCCTCTTCCTTACCTGAGACCCAGTACTTC
-	TRBV27	TRBJ2-1	-	CASHARGKNNEQLF	TGTGCCAGTCACGCCAGGGGAAAAAACAATGAGCAGTTATTC
TRBD1	TRBV4-2	TRBJ2-3	few	CASSQTGDSRTDTQYF	TGTGCCAGCAGCCAGACAGGGGACAGCCGCACAGATACGCAGTATTTT
TRBD2	TRBV5-1	TRBJ2-3	-	CASSPILAGVTDTQYF	TGCGCCAGCAGCCCTATACTAGCGGGAGTAACAGATACGCAGTATTTT
-	TRBV20-1	TRBJ2-2	few	CSARGERGFTGELFF	TGCAGTGCTAGAGGGGAACGGGGATTCACCGGGGAGCTGTTTTTT